This T cell receptor beta chain comes out of a study of T cell responses to AZD1222 COVID-19 vaccine (dated by TCRdb to the early 2020s). Concerning the study at large: TCR sequencing was performed for approximately 240 trial participants, of whom some 200 were given two doses of AZD1222 and around 26 were given two doses of MenACWY control vaccine. Enrollment into the trials was organized by age into subgroups of 18-55, 56-69 and 70-plus years, and those subgroups contained roughly 160, 29 and 62 TCR-sequenced participants, respectively.

A few counts support this clone. There is no known antigen for this receptor. Per-base quality was not reported, and no clone a single base away is much larger than it. According to the study, the label for this sample's time point signals: baseline before first vaccination. Interpreted using the paper, the treatment or condition label stands for: meningococcal conjugate vaccine given as trial control. Vaccinee samples were obtained from the UK trials COV001 and COV002, which included a single-blind randomized controlled phase 2/3 trial of AZD1222 (ChAdOx1 nCoV-19) in healthy adults. For TCRbeta chain sequencing, PBMC samples from trial participants were taken at day 0 and at day 28 after the second dose. The CDR3 regions of human TCRbeta chains were analyzed by immunosequencing. On the study's bioinformatics: Repertoire TCRs were checked for matches against a reference library of SARS-CoV-2-specific TCRs that had been generated using the MIRA antigen-specificity platform. Breadth was defined as the fraction of unique TCRs that were SARS-CoV-2-associated, and depth was defined as the fraction of total T cells that were SARS-CoV-2-associated. Each spike-specific TCR was assigned to its reactive spike region and to a CD4 or CD8 class using the MIRA data. Log10-transformed breadth and depth values were compared by one-way ANOVA with Sidak's multiple comparisons tests. In its TCRdb copy, this immuneACCESS table keeps in-frame sequences only and misses some clones. Where compared with another copy, unresolved V genes explain less than half of these, and the others have no known cause. The V and J calls and clone size were taken over from that table, and D and trimming were inferred from the DNA. This sample has 150,000 to 200,000 clones in its table, and 75% to 90% of those were observed once. Clones ranked in the top ten supply about 3% of the sample.

From its cysteine to its phenylalanine, the CDR3 spans 14 amino acids. Only the CDR3 region is kept as DNA, spanning 42 bases read in frame from base 1. Trimming takes 5 bases off V and 3 bases off J; junction bases not matched to a gene: 4. CDR1 and CDR2, looked up from the germline V gene (reference sequence), are LNHDA and SQIVND. What the study reported, not specific to this receptor: Epitopes outside the regions mutated in the B.1.351 and B.1.1.7 variants were reportedly recognized by nearly half of the unique spike-specific TCRs. Spike-specific TCR breadth and depth rose significantly after two AZD1222 doses compared with day 0 and with MenACWY recipients. The 56-69-year group was small, and its depth increase did not reach significance, likely because of low power. Conclusions about previously exposed vaccinees are limited because only 6 or 7 AZD1222 recipients were SARS-CoV-2 seropositive at baseline. Participants were mostly white British, with more females than males. The authors suggested clonal diversity may have been underestimated. Because no day 14 peak-response samples were available, repertoires were characterized only after the peak T cell response. The whole spike protein was spanned by vaccine-associated CD4 TCRs, and dominant responses were seen in regions 160-218 and 743-854.

This clonotype originated in an adult in good health. The V and J segments used are TRBV19 and TRBJ2-7, with 10 bases in between that match TRBD1. Sequenced material: peripheral blood, taken on day 0 of MenACWY control vaccination. CDR3 sequence: CASSRQGAIYEQYF. The DNA is as follows: TGTGCCAGTAGTCGACAGGGGGCTATCTACGAGCAGTACTTC.